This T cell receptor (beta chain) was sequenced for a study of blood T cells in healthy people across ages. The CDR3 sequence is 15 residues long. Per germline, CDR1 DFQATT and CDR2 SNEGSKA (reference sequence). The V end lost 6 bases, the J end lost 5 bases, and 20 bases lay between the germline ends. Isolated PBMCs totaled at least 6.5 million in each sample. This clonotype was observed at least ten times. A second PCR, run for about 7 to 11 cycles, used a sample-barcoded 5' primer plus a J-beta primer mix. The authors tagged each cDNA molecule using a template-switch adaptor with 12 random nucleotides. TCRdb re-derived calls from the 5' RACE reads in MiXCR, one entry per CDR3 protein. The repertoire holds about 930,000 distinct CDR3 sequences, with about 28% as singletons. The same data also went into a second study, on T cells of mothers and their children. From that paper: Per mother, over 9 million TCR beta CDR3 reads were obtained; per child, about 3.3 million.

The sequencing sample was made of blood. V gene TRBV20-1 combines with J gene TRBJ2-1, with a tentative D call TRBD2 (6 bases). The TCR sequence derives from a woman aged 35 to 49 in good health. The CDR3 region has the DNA TGCAGTGCCTATCCAGCATCGGGGGTTAACAATGAGCAGTTCTTC. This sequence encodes CSAYPASGVNNEQFF.